The 10 T cell receptor beta chains presented below share a single source sample, sequenced in a study of cytomegalovirus exposure and HLA in healthy donors. A multiplex PCR was run with 60 Vbeta primers and 13 Jbeta primers. The assay was immunoSEQ multiplex PCR, and TCRdb's table has in-frame clones only and misses some. In the table there are fewer than 100,000 clones, under 75% of which are singletons. Input material: PBMCs. The receptors derive from a female donor in good health and CMV-seronegative.

The gene calls are TRBV6-6 and TRBJ2-7; TRBD1 matches 8 bases. Trimming removed 2 bases from V and 2 bases from J; junction bases left unmatched: 2. Per germline, CDR1 MNHNY and CDR2 SVGAGI (reference sequence). The CDR3 has 14 amino acids. The CDR3 bases are TGTGCCAGCAGTTACGGGGACAGGCCCTACGAGCAGTACTTC. Translation gives CASSYGDRPYEQYF.

The chain carries TRBV5-6 and TRBJ2-5; the match to TRBD2 covers 7 bases. The CDR3 spans 14 residues. The J segment lost 7 bases and the V segment lost 1 base, leaving 7 bases of the junction unmatched. Germline assignment: CDR1 SGHDT and CDR2 YYEEEE. The CDR3 DNA sequence: TGTGCCAGCAGCTTGACTAGCGCCCCGGGGACCCAGTACTTC. Translated, it gives CASSLTSAPGTQYF.

The chain's CDR3 is CATSREGGDYNEQFF. DNA of the CDR3: TGTGCCACCAGCAGAGAAGGGGGCGACTACAATGAGCAGTTCTTC. The chain is built from TRBV15 and TRBJ2-1; 7 nucleotides agree with TRBD1. The CDR3 length is 15 residues. The trim removed 0 bases at V and 3 bases at J, leaving 2 bases unmatched. Germline CDR1 is LNHNV and CDR2 is YYDKDF (reference sequence).

This clone was seen a handful of times. This sample also contains other DNA sequences that code for the same CDR3. The genes are TRBV14 and TRBJ2-7, with 9 nucleotides matching TRBD1. The CDR3 runs to 12 residues. The J segment lost 6 bases and the V segment lost 3 bases, leaving 0 bases of the junction unmatched. Germline-derived CDR1 and CDR2 are SGHDN and FVKESK. CDR3 amino acids: CASSQTGGEQYF. DNA for the CDR3: TGTGCCAGCAGCCAGACAGGGGGCGAGCAGTACTTC.

The CDR3 DNA reads TGCGCCAGCAGCTTGTTGGGGGGATCAGGGGGCTACACCTTC. This sequence encodes CASSLLGGSGGYTF. J is TRBJ1-2 and V is TRBV5-1; maybe TRBD1 (5 bases). From germline, CDR1 is SGHRS and CDR2 YFSETQ. The CDR3 totals 14 residues. V shed 1 base and J shed 8 bases, with 15 bases lying between them.

The chain carries TRBV28 and TRBJ1-2; no definite D call. V lost 3 bases and J 1 base, leaving 6 bases between the germline ends. Germline values: CDR1 MDHEN, CDR2 SYDVKM. The CDR3 spans 13 residues. The CDR3 here is CASSFSGNYGYTF. CDR3 DNA sequence: TGTGCCAGCAGTTTTTCCGGTAACTATGGCTACACCTTC.

This clone was observed a few times. The chain combines TRBV11-2 with TRBJ2-7; D might be TRBD2 (6 bases). Per the germline V gene, CDR1 is SGHAT and CDR2 is FQNNGV. V was clipped by 5 bases and J by 2 bases, with 13 bases between them. The CDR3 runs 14 residues. CDR3 loop: CASSRAGRPYEQYF. CDR3 nucleotides: TGTGCCAGCAGCCGGGCGGGACGGCCCTACGAGCAGTACTTC.

The chain carries TRBV20-1 and TRBJ1-2, with D perhaps TRBD1 (6 bases). This CDR3 region has 11 residues. Trimming stripped 4 bases from V and 7 bases from J, with 10 bases between. Germline V gene data show CDR1 as DFQATT and CDR2 as SNEGSKA (reference sequence). Written as DNA, the CDR3 is TGCAGTGCTATGAGGGGGTTTGGCTACACCTTC. This codes for CSAMRGFGYTF.

The V call is TRBV25-1, the J call TRBJ1-4; 8 bases are a match to TRBD1. V shed 3 bases and J 8 bases; nucleotides not matched to a gene: 8. CDR3 size: 15 residues. From germline, CDR1 is MGHDK and CDR2 SYGVNS. The CDR3 nucleotides are TGTGCCAGCAGTGAGCCCAGGGGGCTTCAGGAAAAACTGTTTTTT. Its translation: CASSEPRGLQEKLFF.

This chain links TRBV9 with TRBJ1-2; weak D call: TRBD1 (5 bases). Germline V CDR1 and CDR2: SGDLS, YYNGEE. The V gene lost 2 bases and the J gene lost 6 bases, with 14 bases spanning the gap. The CDR3 spans 14 residues. The CDR3, as DNA: TGTGCCAGCAGCGTGCAGCCCGACAGAGATGGCTACACCTTC. Its protein is CASSVQPDRDGYTF. The entire variable domain, with the rest obtained from reference TRBV9 and TRBJ1-2, is as follows: DSGVTQTPKHLITATGQRVTLRCSPRSGDLSVYWYQQSLDQGLQFLIQYYNGEERAKGNILERFSAQQFPDLHSELNLSSLELGDSALYFCASSVQPDRDGYTFGSGTRLTVV.